A selection of T cell receptor beta chains follows, all from one sample in a study of cytomegalovirus exposure and HLA in healthy donors. The repertoire was sequenced with immunoSEQ multiplex PCR; TCRdb's copy has only in-frame clones and lacks some. This table has 130,000 to 150,000 clones, approximately 68% appearing once. The sequenced sample consisted of PBMCs. The receptors stem from a man aged 35-49 years in good health and CMV-seronegative. CDR3s include the opening cysteine and the closing phenylalanine or tryptophan. Fields, in order: CDR3 length, clone size, V gene, J gene, D gene, CDR3 protein, CDR3 DNA. D genes are given only for firm matches. A clone size is listed for some rows: how often the clone was seen (once, few, many), or a class if it is expanded.

13	-	TRBV9	TRBJ2-7	TRBD2	CASSDSGRYEQYF	TGTGCCAGCAGCGATAGCGGGAGGTACGAGCAGTACTTC
15	-	TRBV7-9	TRBJ1-4	-	CASSLDGATNEKLFF	TGTGCCAGCAGCTTAGATGGAGCAACTAATGAAAAACTGTTTTTT
12	-	TRBV30	TRBJ2-7	-	CALDRASYEQYF	TGTGCGTTGGACAGAGCCTCCTACGAGCAGTACTTC
13	-	TRBV18	TRBJ1-6	-	CASSASWYSPLHF	TGTGCCAGCTCCGCGAGTTGGTATTCACCCCTCCACTTT
16	-	TRBV6-6	TRBJ1-5	TRBD1	CASSYLAGGGNQPQHF	TGTGCCAGCAGTTACTTGGCAGGGGGCGGCAATCAGCCCCAGCATTTT
15	-	TRBV19	TRBJ2-1	-	CASSPSGFSYNEQFF	TGTGCCAGTAGTCCCAGCGGGTTCTCCTACAATGAGCAGTTCTTC
15	once	TRBV6-6	TRBJ2-3	TRBD2	CASLSRGGESDTQYF	TGTGCCAGCTTAAGCCGGGGGGGTGAGTCAGATACGCAGTATTTT
16	-	TRBV4-3	TRBJ2-7	TRBD2	CASSQVLAGAAYEQYF	TGCGCCAGCAGCCAAGTACTAGCGGGAGCGGCATACGAGCAGTACTTC
14	-	TRBV29-1	TRBJ2-6	-	CSVLAGTGANVLTF	TGCAGCGTTTTGGCGGGGACTGGGGCCAACGTCCTGACTTTC
13	-	TRBV7-2	TRBJ1-5	-	CASSKGGGQPQHF	TGTGCCAGCAGCAAAGGGGGGGGTCAGCCCCAGCATTTT
15	few	TRBV7-9	TRBJ2-1	TRBD2	CASSLAGTSGQEQFF	TGTGCCAGCAGCCTAGCCGGGACTAGCGGCCAAGAGCAGTTCTTC
16	-	TRBV25-1	TRBJ2-4	-	CASRVEQDLAKNIQYF	TGTGCCAGCAGGGTGGAGCAGGACTTAGCCAAAAACATTCAGTACTTC
14	-	TRBV7-9	TRBJ1-2	-	CASSSRQANYGYTF	TGTGCCAGCAGCTCCCGACAGGCTAACTATGGCTACACCTTC
18	-	TRBV2	TRBJ2-2	TRBD2	CASRSRLAGGPSTGELFF	TGTGCCAGCAGATCACGACTAGCGGGAGGGCCTTCTACCGGGGAGCTGTTTTTT
16	-	TRBV4-3	TRBJ2-1	-	CASSQDILAPSRGQFF	TGCGCCAGCAGCCAAGATATCTTGGCCCCTTCACGGGGGCAGTTCTTC
17	-	TRBV13	TRBJ2-3	TRBD1	CASSLGLRTGSTDTQYF	TGTGCCAGCAGCTTAGGCCTACGGACAGGGAGCACAGATACGCAGTATTTT
14	once	TRBV29-1	TRBJ2-7	TRBD2	CSVEVGGRGTGQYF	TGCAGCGTTGAAGTCGGCGGGAGGGGTACGGGGCAGTACTTC
12	-	TRBV6-5	TRBJ2-1	TRBD1	CASRDSVNEQFF	TGTGCCAGCCGGGACAGCGTTAATGAGCAGTTCTTC
14	-	TRBV14	TRBJ1-4	-	CASSRRRLGEKLFF	TGTGCCAGCAGCCGCCGGAGGCTGGGTGAAAAACTGTTTTTT
13	once	TRBV6-5	TRBJ1-4	TRBD1	CASKGGFNEKLFF	TGTGCCAGCAAAGGGGGCTTTAATGAAAAACTGTTTTTT
14	few	TRBV6-5	TRBJ1-2	TRBD1	CASTKQGANYGYTF	TGTGCCAGCACCAAACAGGGGGCCAACTATGGCTACACCTTC
14	-	TRBV7-8	TRBJ2-1	-	CASSHGTRRDEQFF	TGTGCCAGCAGCCACGGGACTCGCAGGGATGAGCAGTTCTTC
15	-	TRBV7-9	TRBJ2-7	TRBD1	CASSLGQGGFYEQYF	TGTGCCAGCAGCTTAGGACAGGGGGGGTTCTACGAGCAGTACTTC
15	-	TRBV5-5	TRBJ2-7	-	CASSLGSGAADEQYF	TGTGCCAGCAGCTTGGGTAGCGGAGCAGCCGACGAGCAGTACTTC
12	-	TRBV7-2	TRBJ2-7	TRBD2	CASSSPSGRQYF	TGTGCCAGCAGCTCACCTAGCGGGAGGCAGTACTTC
16	few	TRBV7-8	TRBJ1-2	-	CASSLRAGQRGYGYTF	TGTGCCAGCAGCTTAAGGGCGGGGCAGAGGGGCTATGGCTACACCTTC
15	-	TRBV6-5	TRBJ1-2	-	CASKPLGQGTYGYTF	TGTGCCAGCAAGCCCTTAGGGCAGGGGACCTATGGCTACACCTTC
14	-	TRBV30	TRBJ2-1	TRBD1	CAWSRDSSYNEQFF	TGTGCCTGGAGCCGGGACAGCTCCTACAATGAGCAGTTCTTC
14	few	TRBV11-2	TRBJ1-1	-	CASSLVAENTEAFF	TGTGCCAGCAGCTTAGTGGCAGAGAACACTGAAGCTTTCTTT
14	-	TRBV28	TRBJ2-7	TRBD2	CASDSTGGFYEQYF	TGTGCCAGTGATAGCACGGGAGGGTTCTACGAGCAGTACTTC
13	-	TRBV5-1	TRBJ2-5	TRBD1	CASSVDRVETQYF	TGCGCCAGCAGCGTGGACAGGGTAGAGACCCAGTACTTC
14	-	TRBV2	TRBJ2-7	TRBD1	CASSQYRDSNEQYF	TGTGCCAGCAGCCAATACCGGGACAGCAACGAGCAGTACTTC
15	few	TRBV7-3	TRBJ2-7	TRBD1	CASSSGGQGNYEQYF	TGTGCCAGCAGCTCAGGGGGACAGGGTAACTACGAGCAGTACTTC
13	-	TRBV28	TRBJ1-5	-	CASPSGSDQPQHF	TGTGCCAGCCCCTCGGGGTCCGATCAGCCCCAGCATTTT
12	-	TRBV2	TRBJ2-7	TRBD2	CASIPLAGEQYF	TGTGCCAGCATCCCCCTAGCGGGCGAGCAGTACTTC
14	-	TRBV9	TRBJ2-2	-	CASSGWRNTGELFF	TGTGCCAGTTCAGGGTGGCGGAACACCGGGGAGCTGTTTTTT
14	-	TRBV7-9	TRBJ2-7	-	CASTGGQGVGEQYF	TGTGCCAGCACAGGGGGGCAGGGGGTTGGCGAGCAGTACTTC
14	-	TRBV11-2	TRBJ1-2	TRBD1	CASKKDRGNYGYTF	TGTGCCAGCAAAAAGGACAGGGGTAACTATGGCTACACCTTC